This T cell receptor (beta chain) was recorded in a study of T cell responses to AZD1222 COVID-19 vaccine. The sample holds one count of this clone. Its cognate antigen is unknown. Method: immunoSEQ multiplex PCR; TCRdb's copy keeps in-frame clones and lacks some. The data show fewer than 200,000 clones, with about 90% seen just once and roughly 12% held by the top ten. CDR1 and CDR2 (germline): SGHRS, YFSETQ. The CDR3 length is 14 residues. Trimming left V 0 bases short and J 4 bases short, with 10 bases between. Broader study findings: Spike-specific TCR breadth and depth rose after two AZD1222 doses. AZD1222 recipients seropositive at baseline numbered only 5 to 7.

Sequenced material: peripheral blood, taken 28 days after the second AZD1222 dose. The sequence was obtained from an adult who received the AZD1222 COVID-19 vaccine. The chain recombines TRBV5-1 with TRBJ1-2; D ambiguous. CDR3 sequence: CASSLELPPYGYTF. In DNA form, the CDR3 reads TGCGCCAGCAGCTTGGAGCTTCCCCCCTATGGCTACACCTTC.